This T cell receptor beta chain was found in a study of molecular identifiers for immune sequencing clone quantification (dated 2018 in TCRdb). Background on the whole study: For a replicate experiment, RNA from roughly 20,000 or 100,000 naive CD8 T cells was divided into five aliquots, and four of the five aliquots were sequenced. The study was a methods study using CD8 T cells to benchmark molecular-identifier clustering-based TCR repertoire sequencing (MIDCIRS) and TCR RNA copy counting. Results and caveats for the whole study, not just this receptor: The naive libraries included spiked-in Jurkat TCR RNA (around nine copies' worth), and this Jurkat TCR RNA is not part of the donor repertoire. Clones above 20 RNA copies held over 99% of molecules in CMV-specific effector cells but under 1% in naive cells. Modeling gave around 3 recovered TCR RNA copies per cell versus roughly 10 by digital PCR, implying about 30% capture efficiency. Spiked-in Jurkat TCR RNA equivalent to a single cell was reported to be detectable even among 800,000 to 1,000,000 naive CD8 T cells. When barcode sub-clustering was omitted, TCR diversity was inflated by chimeric consensus sequences, with chimeras reaching as high as 47%. The sizes of highly expanded clones could end up underestimated when identical TCR molecules share a barcode.

The cysteine opens and the phenylalanine closes a CDR3 of 15 amino acids. The only DNA kept is the CDR3, 45 bases in frame from the first base. CDR1 ENHRY and CDR2 SYGVKD are derived from the germline V gene. A distance of 16 bases separates the germline ends of V and J, which lose 0 bases and 7 bases respectively. Libraries of naive CD8 T cells were generated from about 20,000 to 1,000,000 sorted cells, with 10%, 30% or 50% of the purified RNA used. Naive CD8 T cells were FACS-sorted as CD8+CD4-CCR7+CD45RA+ on a BD FACSAria II into RLT Plus buffer. To test detection sensitivity, Jurkat RNA equivalent to more than 9 TCR copies was spiked into samples of roughly 18,000-1,000,000 naive CD8 T cells. CD8 T cells were enriched using RosetteSep CD8+ T Cell Enrichment Cocktail and Ficoll-Paque, and the enriched cells then underwent ACK red cell lysis. Library creation used PCR. Reads for this sample came from an Illumina HiSeq 4000. Bulk TCR libraries were prepared as previously described, using TCR primers listed in Table S5. Purification of total RNA was performed with the Qiagen AllPrep DNA/RNA kit. Reads from multiple sequencing runs of the same library were pooled before analysis. From the authors' description of their analysis: Reads were retained only if their TCR constant sequence matched exactly, and those retained reads were trimmed to 150 nt and grouped according to their 12-nt molecular barcodes. Reads in each barcode group were sub-clustered using a 15% Levenshtein threshold, and a quality-weighted consensus sequence was built for each RNA molecule. Non-functional sequences were discarded, and so were lower-count sequences lying one edit away from another sequence. On the basis of fitting two negative binomial distributions, barcode sub-clusters with fewer than 20% of the maximum read count were discarded. Clones were called with MiXCR by TCRdb after fastp trimmed the public reads at Q25, and only in-frame beta chains were retained. Rows are combined by CDR3 protein, so each entry shows the most common genes and DNA. These V and J calls are TCRdb output, not the study's own analysis. In this sample the table shows about 320,000 distinct CDR3 sequences, about a fifth of which occur a single time. 0.75% to 0.85% of the sample goes to the ten largest clones.

For this clonotype: Its recognized antigen is unknown. The input lacks base qualities; no much larger clone sits a single base away.

The TCR was taken from a human donor in good health. Some libraries in this study had Jurkat cell RNA spiked in. The material sequenced was naive CD8+ T cells from blood, with Jurkat cell RNA spiked in. The sample's cell subset or site label, decoded: FACS-sorted CD8+CD4-CCR7+CD45RA+ naive T cells. The rearrangement joined TRBV10-3 to TRBJ2-7; possibly the D gene is TRBD1, per 6 matching bases. The CDR3 amino acid sequence is: CAISESAQGMAEQYF. The bases are TGTGCCATCAGTGAGTCGGCCCAGGGGATGGCAGAGCAGTACTTC.